This TCR beta chain is drawn from a study of T cell repertoires in cytomegalovirus infection. Study-wide background: Both CMV infection and a matching HLA type were indicated by public TCR beta signatures.

From the reads, TCRdb called clonotypes with MiXCR, one entry per CDR3 protein. The table lists about 600,000 distinct CDR3 sequences, approximately 24% of them singletons. As regards this clonotype: As yet, its antigen is unknown.

Looked up from germline, CDR1 is SGHTA and CDR2 is FQGTGA. V lost 1 base and J 7 bases, leaving 13 bases between the germline ends. This CDR3 spans 15 amino acids. Study-level results: CMV-specific HLA-C-restricted TCR beta clonotypes dominated the ex vivo response. Public TCR beta family frequency separated CMV-and-HLA carriers, including in an independent cohort.

The TCR sequence derives from a human donor in good health (CMV status not recorded). Some clones in this sample may be carry-over from other donors' samples. What was sequenced was CD8+ T cells from PBMCs. The chain links TRBV7-3 to TRBJ2-2; maybe TRBD1 (5 bases). This CDR3 reads CASSLSPRVDGELFF. As DNA, the CDR3 is TGTGCCAGCAGCTTAAGTCCCAGGGTCGACGGGGAGCTGTTTTTT.